This record concerns one T cell receptor (beta chain) sequence. The antigen it recognizes is unknown. The junction departs from germline at one end; a sequencing error may be responsible. This sample was taken from a study of shared clonotypes between healthy human individuals (dated by TCRdb to the early 2020s). At the level of the whole study: The cohort comprised a couple of women and a few men aged 18 to 49 years. The study deeply sequenced blood TCR repertoires of about 5 healthy adults to estimate repertoire size and the extent of clonotype sharing between individuals. To increase sequencing depth and limit assay-specific biases, different laboratories used diverse techniques to prepare libraries and sequence TCR repertoires. Leukapheresis yielded between about 0.94 and 9.5 billion PBMCs per donor.

Overall results and qualifications from the work: Sampling was restricted to blood, and TCR repertoires in tissue are likely to differ from TCR repertoires in blood. The genetic and exposure-history diversity represented was limited by the small number of donors. Pairwise subsampling led to the expectation that sequencing depth would affect the degree of clonotype sharing among donors.

The donors were healthy, HIV-negative adults who had no recently reported acute infections or vaccinations. Only Caucasian adults living in Nashville, Tennessee, USA were represented among the donors. For unsorted samples, roughly 90 million PBMCs were counted, and genomic DNA was extracted using the QIAamp DNA Blood Mini kit. Blood was obtained by leukapheresis, after which PBMCs were separated by Ficoll-Histopaque density gradient centrifugation and cryopreserved in liquid nitrogen vapor phase. Using the deep immunoSEQ assay, TCR CDR3 regions were amplified from genomic DNA by multiplex PCR. Extracted genomic DNA from each cell subset was distributed evenly across all wells of several immunoSEQ 96-well plates, and each plate was treated as a replicate. For unsorted PBMC, each replicate PCR was loaded with approximately 300 ng genomic DNA, equivalent to approximately 33,000 T cell genomes. Ten immunoSEQ deep assay plates were used to sequence unsorted PBMC genomic DNA. Purified libraries were measured with a Qubit 3.0 fluorometer, size-checked on a Bioanalyzer 2100, and measured again with the KAPA Library Quantification kit. Every immunoSEQ 96-well plate was sequenced on a dedicated single-read 150-cycle Illumina NextSeq 550 flow cell. From the authors' description of their analysis: Because the immunoSEQ output included only junctional sequences and no quality scores, the filtering could not be the same as the filtering used for full-length reads. To assign V/J genes and CDR3, sequences were annotated using PyIR, a Python wrapper for IgBLAST v1.9, with IMGT germline references. Any read was removed if the V/J assignment was weak (E-value above 1e-6), the CDR3 was missing, or the read contained stop codons, out-of-frame junctions, or ambiguous translated residues. V3J clonotypes were defined by identical inferred V gene, J gene, and CDR3 amino acid sequence. The percentage overlap between two repertoires was calculated by dividing the number of shared unique clonotypes by the size of the smaller repertoire. Richness of each repertoire was evaluated using RTK rarefaction, the Chao1 estimator, and Recon v2.1 estimates of unobserved clonotypes. TCRdb mirrors the immuneACCESS table, restricted to in-frame sequences. Some clones are absent from its copies; in checked studies, under half trace to an unresolved V gene, and the reason for the others is unknown. V, J and clone size derive from that table, while D and trimming were established from the DNA sequence. The sample has about 470,000 clones on record, about 76% of them singletons. The ten largest clones capture about 13% of the sample.

The CDR3 holds 15 amino acids from the cysteine to the phenylalanine. Only the CDR3 DNA stays, 45 bases, in frame from base 1. CDR1 and CDR2, looked up from the germline V gene, are MGHRA and YSYEKL. The chain links TRBV4-1 with TRBJ2-7, and the D gene may be TRBD2, 7 bases matching. This clonotype was sampled from a middle-aged woman in good health. Some clones in this sample may be carry-over from other donors' samples. Sequencing used PBMCs. The CDR3 protein is CASSQGEGEYAEQYF. The nucleotide sequence is given as TGTGCCAGCAGCCAAGGGGAGGGGGAATACGCCGAGCAGTACTTC.